The 8 T cell receptor beta chains below come from one sample, sequenced in a study of T cells after posttransplantation cyclophosphamide listed by TCRdb under 2016. Receptor amplification or capture employed the immunoSEQ multiplex PCR assay. The immuneACCESS repertoire file appears here via TCRdb, limited to in-frame rearrangements. These files lack a portion of the clones; in checked studies, under half of the deficit traces to unresolved V genes, and the cause of the others is not known. This sample has about 12,000 clones, none of them a singleton. The top ten constitute 25% to 30% of the sample. Taken with the paper, the label for time point translates to: posttransplant day relative to BM transplant. What the treatment or condition label conveys for this sample: high-dose cyclophosphamide on days +3 and +4 as single-agent GVHD prophylaxis. Busulfan and fludarabine conditioning, a related or unrelated marrow graft, and cyclophosphamide on days +3 and +4 were given to PTCy patients.

The sequencing here drew on PBMCs, taken after allogeneic stem cell transplant with posttransplant cyclophosphamide. The receptor source for this set is a female patient between 40 and 50 years old who received an allogeneic stem cell transplant from an unrelated donor, was CMV-positive, and had acute GVHD only. After a transplant, some T cells may have been passed on by the graft donor.

The CDR3, as DNA: TGTGCCAGCAGCTTTAGCGGGAGTGCAGATACGCAGTATTTT. As protein: CASSFSGSADTQYF. V gene TRBV7-3 combines with J gene TRBJ2-3, with TRBD2 matching over 9 bases. V was pared by 3 bases and J by 4 bases, with 2 bases of the junction left unmatched. The CDR3 has 14 residues. In germline, CDR1 is SGHTA, CDR2 FQGTGA.

This clone was seen at least ten times. The chain carries TRBV2 and TRBJ1-6; D possibly corresponds to TRBD1 (5 bases). In germline, CDR1 is SNHLY, CDR2 FYNNEI. Trimming pared 6 bases from V and 9 bases from J, leaving 15 bases between. This CDR3 is built from 14 residues. The CDR3 is CASSAGYSGSPLHF. The CDR3, as DNA: TGTGCCAGCAGCGCAGGGTATTCGGGTTCACCCCTCCACTTT.

This clone has at least ten counts. The chain couples TRBV5-4 to TRBJ1-2; possible D gene TRBD1, 6 bases. Germline V gene sequence: CDR1 SGHNT, CDR2 YYREEE (reference sequence). This CDR3 is built from 15 residues. The ends were cut back, 4 bases at V and 2 bases at J, with 15 bases in the middle. The DNA of the CDR3 is TGTGCCAGCAGCACCGAGGGGGGGGGAAACTATGGCTACACCTTC. Translated, it gives CASSTEGGGNYGYTF.

The chain uses TRBV7-3 and TRBJ2-3, with TRBD1 matching over 9 bases. Germline loops: CDR1 SGHTA, CDR2 FQGTGA. V was clipped by 1 base and J by 6 bases; unmatched bases: 5. The CDR3 has 15 residues. The DNA for the CDR3 is TGTGCCAGCAGCTTAAATGCGGGACAGGGCGATACGCAGTATTTT. This sequence encodes CASSLNAGQGDTQYF.

This clone was counted only a few times. The rearrangement joins TRBV5-1 to TRBJ1-6; D uncertain. V was trimmed by 0 bases and J by 8 bases, leaving 6 bases between them. The CDR3 loop spans 13 amino acids. The V gene's germline CDR1 is SGHRS and CDR2 YFSETQ. The CDR3 region has the DNA TGCGCCAGCAGCTTGGCCTCCGATTCACCCCTCCACTTT. Translated: CASSLASDSPLHF.

The table lists this clone with many counts. V usage is TRBV18 and J usage is TRBJ1-1; no definite D call. From germline, CDR1 is KGHSH and CDR2 LQKENI. The CDR3 consists of 15 residues. V was trimmed by 3 bases and J by 1 base, leaving 12 bases between them. The CDR3 sequence is CASSPGSYRNTEAFF. CDR3 in DNA: TGTGCCAGCTCACCGGGCAGCTATAGGAACACTGAAGCTTTCTTT.

This chain connects TRBV6-5 to TRBJ1-5, with D possibly TRBD1 on 5 matching bases. Trimming shortened V by 0 bases and J by 4 bases, and 10 bases separated the two germline ends. The CDR3 has 15 amino acids. The germline CDR1 and CDR2 sequences are MNHEY and SVGAGI. CDR3 protein: CASSYSTAANQPQHF. The CDR3 DNA reads TGTGCCAGCAGTTACTCGACAGCTGCTAATCAGCCCCAGCATTTT.

The J gene is TRBJ2-3, the V gene TRBV27; 7 bases are shared with TRBD2. The germline V gene encodes CDR1 MNHEY and CDR2 SMNVEV (reference sequence). Unmatched junction bases numbered 8, after V lost 1 base and J lost 7 bases. This CDR3 contains 15 residues. In nucleotides, the CDR3 is TGTGCCAGCAGTTTATTTGAGACTAGCTTCAATACGCAGTATTTT. It encodes CASSLFETSFNTQYF.